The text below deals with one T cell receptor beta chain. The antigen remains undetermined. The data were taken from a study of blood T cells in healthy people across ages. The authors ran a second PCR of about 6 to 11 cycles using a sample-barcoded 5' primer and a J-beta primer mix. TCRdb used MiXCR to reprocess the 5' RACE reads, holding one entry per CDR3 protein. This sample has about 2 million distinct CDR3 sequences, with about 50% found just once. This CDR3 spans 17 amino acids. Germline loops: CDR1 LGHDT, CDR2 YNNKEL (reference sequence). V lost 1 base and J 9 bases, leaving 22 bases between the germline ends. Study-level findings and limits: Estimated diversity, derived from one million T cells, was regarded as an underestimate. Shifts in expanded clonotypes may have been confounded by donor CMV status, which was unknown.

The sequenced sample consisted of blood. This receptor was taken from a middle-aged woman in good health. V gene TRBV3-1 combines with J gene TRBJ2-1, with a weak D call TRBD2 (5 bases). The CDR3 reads CASSQGWGERPLGEQFF. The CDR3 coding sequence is TGTGCCAGCAGCCAAGGGTGGGGAGAACGGCCCTTGGGTGAGCAGTTCTTC.